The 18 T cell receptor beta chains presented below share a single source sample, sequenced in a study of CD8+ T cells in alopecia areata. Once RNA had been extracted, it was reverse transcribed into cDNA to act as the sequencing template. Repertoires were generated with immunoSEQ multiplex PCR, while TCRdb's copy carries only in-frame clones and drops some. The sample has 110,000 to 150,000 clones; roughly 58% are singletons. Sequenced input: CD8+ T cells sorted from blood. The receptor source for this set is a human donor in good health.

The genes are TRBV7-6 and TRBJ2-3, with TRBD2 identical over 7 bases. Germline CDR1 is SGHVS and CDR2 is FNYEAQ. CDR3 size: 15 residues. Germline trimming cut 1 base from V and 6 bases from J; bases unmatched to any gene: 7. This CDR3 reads CASSLVGGSIDTQYF. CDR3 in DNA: TGTGCCAGCAGCTTAGTCGGCGGGAGCATTGATACGCAGTATTTT.

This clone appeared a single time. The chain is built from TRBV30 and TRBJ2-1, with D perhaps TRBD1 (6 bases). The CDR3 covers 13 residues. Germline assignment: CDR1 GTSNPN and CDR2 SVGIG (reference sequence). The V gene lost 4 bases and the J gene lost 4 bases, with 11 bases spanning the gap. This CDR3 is CAWTRDIYNEQFF. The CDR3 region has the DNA TGTGCCTGGACCAGGGACATTTACAATGAGCAGTTCTTC.

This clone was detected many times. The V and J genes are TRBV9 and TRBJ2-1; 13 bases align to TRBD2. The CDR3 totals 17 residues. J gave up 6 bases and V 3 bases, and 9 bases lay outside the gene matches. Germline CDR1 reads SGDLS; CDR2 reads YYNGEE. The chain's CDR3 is CASSAKGLAGEANEQFF. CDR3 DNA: TGTGCCAGCAGCGCCAAAGGACTAGCGGGAGAGGCCAATGAGCAGTTCTTC.

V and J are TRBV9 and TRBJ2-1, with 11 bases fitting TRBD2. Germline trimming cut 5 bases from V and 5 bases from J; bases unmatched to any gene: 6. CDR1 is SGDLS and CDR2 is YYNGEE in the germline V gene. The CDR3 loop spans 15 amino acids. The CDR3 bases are TGTGCCAGCAGTTCGACTAGCGGGACTGACAATGAGCAGTTCTTC. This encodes CASSSTSGTDNEQFF. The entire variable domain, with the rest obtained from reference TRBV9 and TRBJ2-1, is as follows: DSGVTQTPKHLITATGQRVTLRCSPRSGDLSVYWYQQSLDQGLQFLIQYYNGEERAKGNILERFSAQQFPDLHSELNLSSLELGDSALYFCASSSTSGTDNEQFFGPGTRLTVL.

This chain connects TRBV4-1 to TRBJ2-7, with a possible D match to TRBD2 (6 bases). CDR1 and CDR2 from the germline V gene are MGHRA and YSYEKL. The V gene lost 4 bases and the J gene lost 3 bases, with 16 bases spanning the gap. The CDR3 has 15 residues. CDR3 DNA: TGCGCCAGCAGCCCCCGGGACGGGGGTTTCTACGAGCAGTACTTC. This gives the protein CASSPRDGGFYEQYF.

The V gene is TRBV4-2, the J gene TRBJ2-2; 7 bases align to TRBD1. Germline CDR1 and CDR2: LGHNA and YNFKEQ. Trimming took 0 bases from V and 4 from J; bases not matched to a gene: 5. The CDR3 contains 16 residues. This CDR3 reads CASSQDRDSRTGELFF. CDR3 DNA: TGTGCCAGCAGCCAAGACCGGGACAGTCGCACCGGGGAGCTGTTTTTT.

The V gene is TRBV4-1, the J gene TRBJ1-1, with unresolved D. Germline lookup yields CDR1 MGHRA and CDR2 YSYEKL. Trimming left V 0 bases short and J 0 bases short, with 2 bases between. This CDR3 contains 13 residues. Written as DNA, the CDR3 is TGCGCCAGCAGCCAAGACCTGAACACTGAAGCTTTCTTT. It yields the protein CASSQDLNTEAFF.

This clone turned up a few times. DNA of the CDR3: TGCAGCGTTCGGGGGGCCTCCGGGGAGCTGTTTTTT. Its translation: CSVRGASGELFF. V and J are TRBV29-1 and TRBJ2-2, with a tentative D call TRBD2 (7 bases). The V end lost 5 bases, the J end lost 6 bases, and 10 bases lay between the germline ends. Germline V CDR1 and CDR2: SQVTM, ANQGSEA. This CDR3 has 12 amino acids.

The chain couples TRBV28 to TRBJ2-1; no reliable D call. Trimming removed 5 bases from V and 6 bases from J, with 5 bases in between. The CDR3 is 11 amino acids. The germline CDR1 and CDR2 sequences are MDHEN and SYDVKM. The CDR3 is CASSAINEQFF. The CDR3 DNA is TGTGCCAGCAGTGCGATCAATGAGCAGTTCTTC. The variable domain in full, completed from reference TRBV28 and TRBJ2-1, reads DVKVTQSSRYLVKRTGEKVFLECVQDMDHENMFWYRQDPGLGLRLIYFSYDVKMKEKGDIPEGYSVSREKKERFSLILESASTNQTSMYLCASSAINEQFFGPGTRLTVL.

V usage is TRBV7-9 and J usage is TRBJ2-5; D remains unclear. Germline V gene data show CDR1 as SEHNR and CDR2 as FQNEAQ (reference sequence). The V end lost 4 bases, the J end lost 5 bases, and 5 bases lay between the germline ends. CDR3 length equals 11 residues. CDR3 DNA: TGTGCCAGCAGCTCCAATGAGACCCAGTACTTC. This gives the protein CASSSNETQYF. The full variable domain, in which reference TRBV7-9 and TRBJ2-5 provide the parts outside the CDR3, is DTGVSQNPRHKITKRGQNVTFRCDPISEHNRLYWYRQTLGQGPEFLTYFQNEAQLEKSRLLSDRFSAERPKGSFSTLEIQRTEQGDSAMYLCASSSNETQYFGPGTRLLVL.

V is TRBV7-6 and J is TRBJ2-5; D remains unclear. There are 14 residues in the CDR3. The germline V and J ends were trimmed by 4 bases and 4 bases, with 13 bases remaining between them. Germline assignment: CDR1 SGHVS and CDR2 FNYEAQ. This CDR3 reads CASSSGTWLETQYF. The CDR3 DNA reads TGTGCCAGCAGCTCGGGCACCTGGTTAGAGACCCAGTACTTC.

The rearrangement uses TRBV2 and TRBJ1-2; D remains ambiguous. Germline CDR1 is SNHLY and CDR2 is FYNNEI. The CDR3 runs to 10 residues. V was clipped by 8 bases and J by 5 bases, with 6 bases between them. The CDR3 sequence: CASGGYGYTF. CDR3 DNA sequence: TGTGCCAGCGGTGGGTATGGCTACACCTTC.

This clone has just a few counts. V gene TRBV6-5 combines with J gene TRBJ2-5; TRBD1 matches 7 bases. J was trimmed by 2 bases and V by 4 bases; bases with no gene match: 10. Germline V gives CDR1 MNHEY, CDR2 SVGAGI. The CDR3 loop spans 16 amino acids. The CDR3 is CASSWGTATAQETQYF. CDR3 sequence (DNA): TGTGCCAGCAGTTGGGGGACAGCCACCGCTCAAGAGACCCAGTACTTC.

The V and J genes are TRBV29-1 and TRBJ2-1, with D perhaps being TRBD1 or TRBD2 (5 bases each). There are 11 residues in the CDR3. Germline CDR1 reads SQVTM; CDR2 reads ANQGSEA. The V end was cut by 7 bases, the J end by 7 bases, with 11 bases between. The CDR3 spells CSARWGNEQFF. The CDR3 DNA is TGCAGCGCCAGGTGGGGGAATGAGCAGTTCTTC.

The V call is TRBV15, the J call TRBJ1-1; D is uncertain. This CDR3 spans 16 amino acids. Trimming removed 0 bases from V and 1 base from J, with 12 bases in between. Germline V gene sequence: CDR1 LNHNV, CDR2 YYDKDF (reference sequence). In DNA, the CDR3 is TGTGCCACCAGCAGAGATCGTGATGAGGGGAACACTGAAGCTTTCTTT. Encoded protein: CATSRDRDEGNTEAFF.

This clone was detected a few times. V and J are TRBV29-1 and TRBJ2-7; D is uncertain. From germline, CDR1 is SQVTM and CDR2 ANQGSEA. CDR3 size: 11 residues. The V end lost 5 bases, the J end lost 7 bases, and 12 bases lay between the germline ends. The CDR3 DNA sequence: TGCAGCGTTTATGAACTACGGGAGCAGTACTTC. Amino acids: CSVYELREQYF.

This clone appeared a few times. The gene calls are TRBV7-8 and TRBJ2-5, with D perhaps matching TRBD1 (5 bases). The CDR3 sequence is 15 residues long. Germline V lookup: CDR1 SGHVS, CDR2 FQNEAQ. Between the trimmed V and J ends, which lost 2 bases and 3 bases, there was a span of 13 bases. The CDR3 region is CASSLLGVGKETQYF. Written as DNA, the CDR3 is TGTGCCAGCAGCTTACTAGGGGTTGGTAAAGAGACCCAGTACTTC.

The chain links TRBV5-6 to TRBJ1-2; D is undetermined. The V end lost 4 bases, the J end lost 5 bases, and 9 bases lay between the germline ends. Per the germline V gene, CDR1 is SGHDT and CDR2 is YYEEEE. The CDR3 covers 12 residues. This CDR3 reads CASSPQKYGYTF. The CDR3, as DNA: TGTGCCAGCAGCCCGCAAAAATATGGCTACACCTTC.